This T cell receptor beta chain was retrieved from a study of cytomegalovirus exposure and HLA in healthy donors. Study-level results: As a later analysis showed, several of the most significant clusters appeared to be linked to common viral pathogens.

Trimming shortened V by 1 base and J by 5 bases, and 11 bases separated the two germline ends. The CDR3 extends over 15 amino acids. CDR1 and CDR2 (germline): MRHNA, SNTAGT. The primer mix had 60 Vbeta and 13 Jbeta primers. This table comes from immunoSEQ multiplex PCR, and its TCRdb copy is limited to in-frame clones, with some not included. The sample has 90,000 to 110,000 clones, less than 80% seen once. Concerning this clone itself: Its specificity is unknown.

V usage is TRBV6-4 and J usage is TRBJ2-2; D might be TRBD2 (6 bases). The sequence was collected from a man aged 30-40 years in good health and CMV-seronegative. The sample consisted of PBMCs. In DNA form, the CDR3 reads TGTGCCAGCAGTGACTTGGGCGCGGGGACCGGGGAGCTGTTTTTT. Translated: CASSDLGAGTGELFF.